This T cell receptor (beta chain) was recorded in a study of blood T cells in healthy people across ages. Background on the study: There was about one barcoded beta molecule captured by template switching per two T cells.

A remark on this clonotype: As yet, its antigen is unknown.

The CDR3 totals 17 residues. V was clipped by 5 bases and J by 0 bases, with 19 bases between them. Germline CDR1 ENHRY, CDR2 SYGVKD. PBMCs numbering at least 7 million were isolated per sample. Regarding the study as a whole: Estimated diversity that came from one million T cells was considered an underestimate.

PCR was performed a second time for about 7 to 11 cycles using a sample-barcoded 5' primer and a J-beta primer mix. TCRdb reanalysed the 5' RACE reads using MiXCR and keeps one entry per CDR3 protein. The table lists about 640,000 distinct CDR3 sequences, approximately 59% of them singletons, with over 35% in the top ten. The J gene is TRBJ1-1, the V gene TRBV10-3; tentatively, D is TRBD1 (6 bases). Sequencing was performed on blood. The clonotype originates from a man aged 55 to 70 in good health. In DNA, the CDR3 is TGTGCCATCAGTCTCCGACAGGAGAGGGGACTGAACACTGAAGCTTTCTTT. This gives the protein CAISLRQERGLNTEAFF.